This T cell receptor (beta chain) was retrieved from a study of blood T cell repertoires in COVID-19. Across the study: Acute and convalescent COVID-19 samples came from the United States, Italy and Spain. Sources were T cells, B-cell-depleted T cells, or PBMCs; the material itself was cDNA or gDNA.

In the source study's methods: Amplification with reference gene primers provided the estimates of nucleated cell counts. Sequencing was performed with immunoSEQ multiplex PCR; in TCRdb, only in-frame clones are kept and a portion is missing. V and J calls and clone size are copied from that table; D and trimming were computed from the DNA. The table shows about 130,000 clones, with around 82% occurring only once. V dropped 2 bases and J dropped 2 bases, with 10 bases sitting between them. This CDR3 spans 14 amino acids. Germline V CDR1 and CDR2: SGHRS, YFSETQ. Sequencing was done on a sample of peripheral blood. This receptor was obtained from a woman aged 25-40 years who had recovered from COVID-19. The chain carries TRBV5-1 and TRBJ2-5, with D possibly matching TRBD1 (6 bases). The CDR3, as DNA: TGCGCCAGCAGCTTCCGGGACAAACAAGAGACCCAGTACTTC. This codes for CASSFRDKQETQYF.